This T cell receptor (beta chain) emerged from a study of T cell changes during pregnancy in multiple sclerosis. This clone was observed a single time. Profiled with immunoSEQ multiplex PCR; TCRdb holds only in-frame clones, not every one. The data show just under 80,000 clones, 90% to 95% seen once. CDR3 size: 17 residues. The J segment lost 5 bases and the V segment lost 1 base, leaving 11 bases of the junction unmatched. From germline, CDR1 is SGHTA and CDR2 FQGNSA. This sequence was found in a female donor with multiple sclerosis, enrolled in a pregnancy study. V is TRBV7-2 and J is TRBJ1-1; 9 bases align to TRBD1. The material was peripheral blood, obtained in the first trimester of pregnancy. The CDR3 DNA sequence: TGTGCCAGCAGCTTAGTGACAGGGGGAACGTCGAGGACTGAAGCTTTCTTT. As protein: CASSLVTGGTSRTEAFF.